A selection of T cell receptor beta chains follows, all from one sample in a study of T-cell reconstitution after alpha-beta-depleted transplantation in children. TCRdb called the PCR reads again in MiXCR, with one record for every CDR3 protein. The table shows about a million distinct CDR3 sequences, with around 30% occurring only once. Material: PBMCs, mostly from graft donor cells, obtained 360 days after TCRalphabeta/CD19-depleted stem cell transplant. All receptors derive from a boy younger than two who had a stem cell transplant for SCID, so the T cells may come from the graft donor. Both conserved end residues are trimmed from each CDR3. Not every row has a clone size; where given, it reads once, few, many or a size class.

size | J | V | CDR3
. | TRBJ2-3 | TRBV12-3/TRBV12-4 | ASTGFPTDTQY
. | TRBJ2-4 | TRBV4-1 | ASSPRVDSFKNIQY
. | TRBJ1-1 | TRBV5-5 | ASSLAWTGMNTEAF
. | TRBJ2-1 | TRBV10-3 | AISELDRGYNEQF
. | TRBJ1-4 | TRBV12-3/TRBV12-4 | ASSFQRVEEKLF
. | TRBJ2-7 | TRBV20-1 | SGDRYNYEQY
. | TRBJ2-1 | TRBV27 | ASSLSVGDASNPYNEQF
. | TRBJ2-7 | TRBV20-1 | SASGGAEQY
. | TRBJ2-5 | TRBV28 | ASRRSTGEETQY
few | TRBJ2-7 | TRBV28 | ASSLYGTVYEQY
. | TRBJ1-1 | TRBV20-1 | SPRQVPRNTEAF
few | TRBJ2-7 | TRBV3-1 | ASSHETSGLSNEQY
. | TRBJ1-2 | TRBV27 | ASSFGEGGGYT
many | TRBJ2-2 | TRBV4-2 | ASSQPYRGNTGELF
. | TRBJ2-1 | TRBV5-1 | ASSNGTSKNEQF
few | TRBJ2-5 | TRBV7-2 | ASSYGDFQETQY
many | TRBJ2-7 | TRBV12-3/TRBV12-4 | ASSFPSSAGGNEQY
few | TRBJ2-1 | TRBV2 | GAGNNEQF
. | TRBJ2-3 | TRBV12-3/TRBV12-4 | ASTYGSDTDTQY
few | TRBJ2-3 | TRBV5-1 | ASSPGAGSQY
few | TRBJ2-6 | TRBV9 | ASSVAQGSGANVLT
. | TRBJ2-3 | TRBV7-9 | ASSLDPGQTDTQY
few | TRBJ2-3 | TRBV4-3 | ASSQDRMGDTQY
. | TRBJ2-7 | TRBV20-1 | SASQQGVSYEQY
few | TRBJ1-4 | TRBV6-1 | ASSLPSRAHNEKLF
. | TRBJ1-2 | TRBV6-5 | ASTPRGRNYGYT
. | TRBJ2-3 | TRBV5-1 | ASSFRQGGPTDTQY
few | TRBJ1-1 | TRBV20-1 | SARDRGFFTEAF
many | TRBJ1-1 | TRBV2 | ASSGQGNMNTEAF
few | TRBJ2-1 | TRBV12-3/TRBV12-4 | ASSFVLQNNEQF
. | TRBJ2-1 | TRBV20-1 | SARGAGGPYNEQF
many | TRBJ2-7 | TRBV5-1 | ASSPPGTARYEQY
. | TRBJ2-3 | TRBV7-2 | ASSLSLADTQY
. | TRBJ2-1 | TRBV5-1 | ASSSQTGPSWQF
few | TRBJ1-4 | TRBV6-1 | ASSEAAYGVPEKLF
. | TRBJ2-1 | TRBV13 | ASSFQRTGYNEQF
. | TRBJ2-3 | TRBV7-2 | ASSGPSYGVADTQY
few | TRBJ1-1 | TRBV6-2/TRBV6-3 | ASGTRTEAF
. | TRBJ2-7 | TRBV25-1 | ASSEYGGTEQY
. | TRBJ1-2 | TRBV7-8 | ASSLGGKAGYGYT
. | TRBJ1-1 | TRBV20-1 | SAWAKNTEAF
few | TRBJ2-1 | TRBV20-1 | SARVVYEQF
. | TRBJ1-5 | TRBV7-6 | ASSLSWGPYSNQPQH
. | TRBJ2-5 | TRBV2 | ASSESPRTAPRETQY
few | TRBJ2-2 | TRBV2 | ASSEPGLAGMNTGELF
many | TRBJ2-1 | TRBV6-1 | ASSRGVSYNEQF
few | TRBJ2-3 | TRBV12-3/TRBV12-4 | ASSPGADSTDTQY
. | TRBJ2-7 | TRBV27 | ASSTAGGYEQY
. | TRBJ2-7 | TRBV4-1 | ASSQDEDSYEQY
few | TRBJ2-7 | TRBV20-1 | SARDGQAPYEQY
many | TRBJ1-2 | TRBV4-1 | ASSQEGHKGYT
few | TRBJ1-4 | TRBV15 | ATRQGSREKLF
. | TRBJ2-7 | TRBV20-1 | SARVSRAGVYEQY
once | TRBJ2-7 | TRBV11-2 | ASSFLESVRTHYEQY